The 3 T cell receptor beta chains in this list originate from one sample, sequenced in a study of cytomegalovirus exposure and HLA in healthy donors. The PCR made use of 60 Vbeta and 13 Jbeta primers. The data were produced by immunoSEQ multiplex PCR, yet TCRdb's version contains in-frame clones alone and is incomplete. The sample data list roughly 46,000 clones. Source material: PBMCs. Receptors originate from a woman aged 40 to 55 in good health and CMV-seronegative.

V gene TRBV4-2 combines with J gene TRBJ2-1; 9 bases are a match to TRBD1. Germline lookup yields CDR1 LGHNA and CDR2 YNFKEQ. CDR3 length: 15 residues. Trimming at V came to 1 base and at J to 7 bases, leaving 5 bases not matched to a gene. Here the CDR3 reads CASSQVAQGANEQFF. The CDR3 DNA sequence: TGTGCCAGCAGCCAAGTTGCACAGGGGGCGAATGAGCAGTTCTTC.

The chain joins TRBV6-1 to TRBJ2-3; 7 bases agree with TRBD2. Looked up from germline, CDR1 is MNHNS and CDR2 is SASEGT. Germline trimming cut 6 bases from V and 0 bases from J; bases unmatched to any gene: 3. The CDR3 has 14 residues. The chain's CDR3 is CASSPTSSTDTQYF. For the CDR3, the DNA is TGTGCCAGCAGCCCGACTAGCAGCACAGATACGCAGTATTTT.

The chain links TRBV9 to TRBJ1-2; no definite D call. The CDR3 covers 14 residues. Germline V gene lookup returns CDR1 SGDLS and CDR2 YYNGEE. The V end was cut by 0 bases, the J end by 7 bases, with 13 bases between. For the CDR3, the DNA is TGTGCCAGCAGCGTAGGTCGGGCCGAGGGTGGCTACACCTTC. Its protein product is CASSVGRAEGGYTF.